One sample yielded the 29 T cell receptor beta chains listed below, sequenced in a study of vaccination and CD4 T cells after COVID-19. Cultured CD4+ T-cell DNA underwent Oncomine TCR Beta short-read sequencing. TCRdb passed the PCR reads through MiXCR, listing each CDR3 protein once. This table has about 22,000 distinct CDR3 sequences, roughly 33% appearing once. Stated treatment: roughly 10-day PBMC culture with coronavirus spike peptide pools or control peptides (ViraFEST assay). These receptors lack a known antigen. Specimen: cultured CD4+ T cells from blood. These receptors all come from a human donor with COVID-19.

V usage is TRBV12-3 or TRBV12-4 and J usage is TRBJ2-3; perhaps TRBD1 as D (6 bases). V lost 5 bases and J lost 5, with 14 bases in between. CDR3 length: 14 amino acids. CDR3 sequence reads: CASSLQGFQDTQYF. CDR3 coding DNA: TGTGCCAGCAGTCTACAGGGTTTTCAAGATACGCAGTATTTT.

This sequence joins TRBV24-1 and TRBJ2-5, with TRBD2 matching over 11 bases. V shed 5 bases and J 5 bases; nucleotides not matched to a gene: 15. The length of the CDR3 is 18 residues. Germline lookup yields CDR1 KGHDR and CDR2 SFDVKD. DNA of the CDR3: TGTGCCACCAGTGTCTCCCCTAGCGGGGGGCCCCAAAGGGAGACCCAGTACTTC. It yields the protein CATSVSPSGGPQRETQYF.

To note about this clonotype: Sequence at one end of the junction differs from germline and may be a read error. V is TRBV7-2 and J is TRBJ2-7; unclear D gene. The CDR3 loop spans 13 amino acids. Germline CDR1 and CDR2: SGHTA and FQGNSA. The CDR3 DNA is TGTGCCAGCGGCTTAAGGAGCTCCTACGAGCAGTACTTC. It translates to CASGLRSSYEQYF.

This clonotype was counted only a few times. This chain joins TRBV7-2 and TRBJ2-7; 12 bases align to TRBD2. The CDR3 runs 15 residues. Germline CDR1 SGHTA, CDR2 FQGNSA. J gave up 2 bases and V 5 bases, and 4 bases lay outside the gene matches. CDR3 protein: CASSLTSGGTYEQYF. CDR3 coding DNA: TGTGCCAGCAGCCTCACTAGCGGGGGGACCTACGAGCAGTACTTC.

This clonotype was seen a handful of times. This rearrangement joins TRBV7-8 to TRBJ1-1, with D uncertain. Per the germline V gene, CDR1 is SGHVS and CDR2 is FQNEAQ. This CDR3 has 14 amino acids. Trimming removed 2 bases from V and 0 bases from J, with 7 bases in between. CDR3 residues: CASSLTDMNTEAFF. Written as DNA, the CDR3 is TGTGCCAGCAGCTTAACCGATATGAACACTGAAGCTTTCTTT.

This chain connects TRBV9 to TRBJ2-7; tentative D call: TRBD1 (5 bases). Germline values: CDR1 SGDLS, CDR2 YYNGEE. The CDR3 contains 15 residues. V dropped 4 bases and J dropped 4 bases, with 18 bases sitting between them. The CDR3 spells CASSPSARGAYEQYF. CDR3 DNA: TGTGCCAGCAGCCCCTCGGCTAGGGGCGCGTACGAGCAGTACTTC.

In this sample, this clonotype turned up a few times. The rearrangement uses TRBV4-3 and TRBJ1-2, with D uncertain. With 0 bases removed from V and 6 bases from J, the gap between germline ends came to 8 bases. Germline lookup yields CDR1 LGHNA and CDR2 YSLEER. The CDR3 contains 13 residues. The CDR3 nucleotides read TGCGCCAGCAGCCAAGAGGGGTGGGATGGCTACACCTTC. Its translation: CASSQEGWDGYTF.

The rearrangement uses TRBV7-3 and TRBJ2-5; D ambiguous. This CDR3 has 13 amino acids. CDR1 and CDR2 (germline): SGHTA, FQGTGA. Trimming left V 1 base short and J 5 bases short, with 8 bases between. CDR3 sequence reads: CASSLIFGETQYF. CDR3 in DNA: TGTGCCAGCAGCTTAATCTTTGGGGAGACCCAGTACTTC.

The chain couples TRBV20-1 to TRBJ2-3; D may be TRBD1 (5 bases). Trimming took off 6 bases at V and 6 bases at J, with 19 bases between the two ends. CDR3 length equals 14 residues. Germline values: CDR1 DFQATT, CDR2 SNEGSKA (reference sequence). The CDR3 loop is CSARWAGLGDTQYF. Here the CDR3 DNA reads TGCAGTGCCCGATGGGCAGGGTTGGGGGATACGCAGTATTTT.

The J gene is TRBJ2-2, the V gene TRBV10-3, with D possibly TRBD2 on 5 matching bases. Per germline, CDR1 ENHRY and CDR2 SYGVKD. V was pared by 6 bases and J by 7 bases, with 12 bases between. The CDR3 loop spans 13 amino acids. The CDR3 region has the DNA TGTGCCATCAGGGTCGAGGGTGGCGGGGAGCTGTTTTTT. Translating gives CAIRVEGGGELFF.

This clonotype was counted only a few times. The CDR3 nucleotides read TGTGCCAGCAGCTCCCTGAGCGGGGGGGCCGGTGAGCAGTTCTTC. This sequence encodes CASSSLSGGAGEQFF. V gene TRBV7-2 combines with J gene TRBJ2-1; 10 bases match TRBD2. J was trimmed by 9 bases and V by 4 bases; bases with no gene match: 9. In germline, CDR1 is SGHTA, CDR2 FQGNSA. CDR3 length equals 15 residues.

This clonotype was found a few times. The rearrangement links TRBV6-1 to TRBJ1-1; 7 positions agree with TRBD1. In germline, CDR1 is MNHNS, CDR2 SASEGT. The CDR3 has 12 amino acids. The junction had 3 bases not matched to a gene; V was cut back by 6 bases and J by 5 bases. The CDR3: CASRKTGTEAFF. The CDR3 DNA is TGTGCCAGCAGGAAGACAGGGACTGAAGCTTTCTTT.

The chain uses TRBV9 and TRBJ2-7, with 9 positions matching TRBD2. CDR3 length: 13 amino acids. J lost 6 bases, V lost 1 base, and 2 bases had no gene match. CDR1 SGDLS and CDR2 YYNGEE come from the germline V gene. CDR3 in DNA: TGTGCCAGCAGCGTAAATAGCGGGAGCGAGCAGTACTTC. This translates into CASSVNSGSEQYF.

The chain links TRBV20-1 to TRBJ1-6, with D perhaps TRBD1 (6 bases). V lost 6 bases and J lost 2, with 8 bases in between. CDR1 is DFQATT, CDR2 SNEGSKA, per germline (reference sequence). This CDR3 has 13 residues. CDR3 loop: CSAPGAYNSPLHF. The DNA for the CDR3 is TGCAGTGCACCAGGGGCCTATAATTCACCCCTCCACTTT.

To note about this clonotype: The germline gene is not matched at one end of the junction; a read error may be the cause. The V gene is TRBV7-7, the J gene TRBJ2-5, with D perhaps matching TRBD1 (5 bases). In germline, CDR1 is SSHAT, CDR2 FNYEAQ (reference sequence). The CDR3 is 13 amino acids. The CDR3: CASSFGQGETQYF. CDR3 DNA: TGTGCTAGCAGCTTCGGTCAGGGAGAGACCCAGTACTTC.

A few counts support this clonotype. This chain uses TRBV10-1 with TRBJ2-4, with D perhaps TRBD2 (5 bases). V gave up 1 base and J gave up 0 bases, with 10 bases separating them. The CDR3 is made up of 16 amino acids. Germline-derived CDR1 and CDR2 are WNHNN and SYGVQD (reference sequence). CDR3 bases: TGCGCCAGCAGTGAGTTGGAGGTACTAGCCAAAAACATTCAGTACTTC. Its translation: CASSELEVLAKNIQYF.

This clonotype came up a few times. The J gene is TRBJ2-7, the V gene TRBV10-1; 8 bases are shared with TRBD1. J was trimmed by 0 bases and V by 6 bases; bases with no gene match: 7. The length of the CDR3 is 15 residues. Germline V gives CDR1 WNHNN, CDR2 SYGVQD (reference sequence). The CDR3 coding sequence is TGCGCCAGCAGCGACCCCGGGACAGGCTCCTACGAGCAGTACTTC. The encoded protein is CASSDPGTGSYEQYF.

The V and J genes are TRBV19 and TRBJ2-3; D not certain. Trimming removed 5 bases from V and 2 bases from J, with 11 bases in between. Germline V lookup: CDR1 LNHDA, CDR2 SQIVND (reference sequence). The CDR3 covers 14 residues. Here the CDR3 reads CASSLGWVTDTQYF. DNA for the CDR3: TGTGCCAGTAGTCTGGGGTGGGTCACAGATACGCAGTATTTT.

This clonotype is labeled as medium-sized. The CDR3 DNA is TGTGCCAGCAGCTTAGGGGCTGCTGCCTTATACGAGCAGTACTTC. Its protein is CASSLGAAALYEQYF. The chain recombines TRBV7-2 with TRBJ2-7; D is unresolved. The V and J ends lost 1 base and 4 bases respectively, with 14 bases between them. Germline loops: CDR1 SGHTA, CDR2 FQGNSA. CDR3 length: 15 amino acids.

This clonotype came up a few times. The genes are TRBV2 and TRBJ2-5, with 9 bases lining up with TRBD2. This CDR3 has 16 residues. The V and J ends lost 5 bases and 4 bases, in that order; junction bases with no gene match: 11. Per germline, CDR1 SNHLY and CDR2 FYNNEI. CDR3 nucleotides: TGTGCCAGCAGTCGTATTAGCGGGGGAGGCGTAGAGACCCAGTACTTC. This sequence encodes CASSRISGGGVETQYF.

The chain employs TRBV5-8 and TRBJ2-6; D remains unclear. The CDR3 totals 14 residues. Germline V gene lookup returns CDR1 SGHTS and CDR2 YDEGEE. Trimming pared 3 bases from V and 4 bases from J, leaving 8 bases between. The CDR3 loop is CASSSRTGANVLTF. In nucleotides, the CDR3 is TGTGCCAGCAGCTCCAGGACCGGGGCCAACGTCCTGACTTTC. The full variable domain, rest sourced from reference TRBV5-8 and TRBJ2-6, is EAGVTQSPTHLIKTRGQQATLRCSPISGHTSVYWYQQALGLGLQFLLWYDEGEERNRGNFPPRFSGRQFPNYSSELNVNALELEDSALYLCASSSRTGANVLTFGAGSRLTVL.

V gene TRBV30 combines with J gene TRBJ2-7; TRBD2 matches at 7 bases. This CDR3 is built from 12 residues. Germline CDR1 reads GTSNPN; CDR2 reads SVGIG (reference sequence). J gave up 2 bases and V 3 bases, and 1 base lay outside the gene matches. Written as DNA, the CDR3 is TGTGCCTGGAGAGGGACTACCTACGAGCAGTACTTC. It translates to CAWRGTTYEQYF.

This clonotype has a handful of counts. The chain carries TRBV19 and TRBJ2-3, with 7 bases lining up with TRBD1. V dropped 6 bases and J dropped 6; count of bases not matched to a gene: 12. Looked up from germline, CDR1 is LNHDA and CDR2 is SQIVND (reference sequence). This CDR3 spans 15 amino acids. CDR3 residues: CASSITGTESDTQYF. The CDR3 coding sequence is TGTGCCAGTAGCATAACCGGGACAGAGTCTGATACGCAGTATTTT.

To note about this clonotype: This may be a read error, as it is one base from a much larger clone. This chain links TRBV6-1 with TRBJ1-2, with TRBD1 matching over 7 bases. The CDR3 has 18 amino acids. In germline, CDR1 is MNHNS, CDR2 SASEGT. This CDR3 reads CAGSEASDRVLAGYGYTF. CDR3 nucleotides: TGTGCCGGCAGTGAAGCAAGTGACAGGGTCTTGGCTGGCTATGGCTACACCTTC.

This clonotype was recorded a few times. The CDR3 coding sequence is TGTGCCAGCAGCCTAGACAGGAACACTGAAGCTTTCTTT. It codes for CASSLDRNTEAFF. The chain links TRBV9 to TRBJ1-1; possible D gene TRBD1, 5 bases. The CDR3 extends over 13 amino acids. V was pared by 4 bases and J by 1 base, with 8 bases between. Germline V CDR1 and CDR2: SGDLS, YYNGEE.

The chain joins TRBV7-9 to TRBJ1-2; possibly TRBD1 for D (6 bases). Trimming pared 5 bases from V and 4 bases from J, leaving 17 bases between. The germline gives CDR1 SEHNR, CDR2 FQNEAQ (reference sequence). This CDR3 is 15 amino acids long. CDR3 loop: CASSQTKGGSYGYTF. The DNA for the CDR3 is TGTGCCAGCAGCCAGACTAAGGGGGGGAGCTATGGCTACACCTTC.

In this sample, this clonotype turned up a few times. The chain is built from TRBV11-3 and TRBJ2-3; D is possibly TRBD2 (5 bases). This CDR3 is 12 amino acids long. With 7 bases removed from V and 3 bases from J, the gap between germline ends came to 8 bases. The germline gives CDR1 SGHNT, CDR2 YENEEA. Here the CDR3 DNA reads TGTGCCAGCAAGCGCGGGACAGATACGCAGTATTTT. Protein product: CASKRGTDTQYF.

The CDR3 region has the DNA TGTGCCAGCAGAGAACTCAGCGGGACAGAGCAGTTCTTC. Residues: CASRELSGTEQFF. V and J are TRBV27 and TRBJ2-1, with a weak D call TRBD2 (7 bases). Between the trimmed V and J ends, which lost 6 bases and 10 bases, there was a span of 16 bases. Germline assignment: CDR1 MNHEY and CDR2 SMNVEV (reference sequence). The CDR3 covers 13 residues.

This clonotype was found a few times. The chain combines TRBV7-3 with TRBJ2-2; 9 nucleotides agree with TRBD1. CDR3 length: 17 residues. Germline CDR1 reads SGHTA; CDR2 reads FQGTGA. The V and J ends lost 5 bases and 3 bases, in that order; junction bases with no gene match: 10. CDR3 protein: CASSRRDRVVDTGELFF. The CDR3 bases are TGTGCCAGCAGCAGACGGGACAGGGTGGTAGACACCGGGGAGCTGTTTTTT.